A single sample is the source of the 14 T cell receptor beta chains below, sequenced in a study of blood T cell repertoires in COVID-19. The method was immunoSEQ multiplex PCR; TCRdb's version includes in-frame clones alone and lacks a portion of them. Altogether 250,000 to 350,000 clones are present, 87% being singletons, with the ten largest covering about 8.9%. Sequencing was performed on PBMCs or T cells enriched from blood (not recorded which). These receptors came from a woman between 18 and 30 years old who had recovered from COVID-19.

The CDR3 is CASTLDRGLREQYF. The CDR3 DNA is TGTGCCAGCACTTTGGACAGGGGGCTTAGAGAGCAGTACTTC. The genes are TRBV28 and TRBJ2-7; TRBD1 aligns across 11 bases. Germline V gene data show CDR1 as MDHEN and CDR2 as SYDVKM. The CDR3 spans 14 residues. J gave up 7 bases and V 7 bases, and 9 bases lay outside the gene matches.

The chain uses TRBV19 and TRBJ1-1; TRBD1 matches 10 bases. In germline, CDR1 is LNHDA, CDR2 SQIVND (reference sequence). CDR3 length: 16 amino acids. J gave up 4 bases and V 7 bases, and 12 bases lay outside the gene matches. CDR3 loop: CASIDRGRGDGTEAFF. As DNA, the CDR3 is TGTGCCAGTATTGACAGGGGGCGAGGAGATGGCACTGAAGCTTTCTTT.

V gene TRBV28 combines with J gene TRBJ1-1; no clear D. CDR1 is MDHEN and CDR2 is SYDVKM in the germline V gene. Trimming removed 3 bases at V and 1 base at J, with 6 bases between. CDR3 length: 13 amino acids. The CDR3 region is CASSLSRNTEAFF. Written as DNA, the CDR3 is TGTGCCAGCAGTTTGTCCAGGAACACTGAAGCTTTCTTT.

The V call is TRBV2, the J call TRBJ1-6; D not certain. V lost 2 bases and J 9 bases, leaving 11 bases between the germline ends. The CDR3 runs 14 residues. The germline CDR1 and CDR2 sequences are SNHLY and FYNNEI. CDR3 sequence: CASSELKRVSPLHF. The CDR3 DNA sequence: TGTGCCAGCAGTGAATTGAAGAGGGTTTCACCCCTCCACTTT.

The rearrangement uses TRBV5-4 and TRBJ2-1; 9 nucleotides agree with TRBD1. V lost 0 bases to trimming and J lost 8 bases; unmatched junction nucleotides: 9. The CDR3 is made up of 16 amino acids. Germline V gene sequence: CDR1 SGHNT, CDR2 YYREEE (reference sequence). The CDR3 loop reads CASSLERDRAFYEQFF. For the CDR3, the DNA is TGTGCCAGCAGCTTGGAGAGGGACAGGGCCTTCTATGAGCAGTTCTTC.

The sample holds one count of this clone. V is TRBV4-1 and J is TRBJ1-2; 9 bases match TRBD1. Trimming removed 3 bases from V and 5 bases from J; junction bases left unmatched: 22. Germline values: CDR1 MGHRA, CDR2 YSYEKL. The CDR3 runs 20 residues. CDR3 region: CASSHPVERTGEISGYGYTF. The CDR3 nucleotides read TGCGCCAGCAGCCACCCTGTTGAGCGGACAGGGGAGATTAGTGGGTATGGCTACACCTTC.

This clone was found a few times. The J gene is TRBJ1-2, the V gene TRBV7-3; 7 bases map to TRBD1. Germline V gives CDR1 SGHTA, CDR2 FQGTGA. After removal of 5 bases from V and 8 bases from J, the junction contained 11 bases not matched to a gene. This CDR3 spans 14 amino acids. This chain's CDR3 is CASSPTGTVDGYTF. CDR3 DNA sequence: TGTGCCAGCAGCCCAACCGGGACAGTTGACGGCTACACCTTC.

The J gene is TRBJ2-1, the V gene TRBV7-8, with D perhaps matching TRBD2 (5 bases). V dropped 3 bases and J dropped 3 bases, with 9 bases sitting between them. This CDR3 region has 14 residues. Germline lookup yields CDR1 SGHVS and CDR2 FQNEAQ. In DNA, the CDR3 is TGTGCCAGCAGCTTCCGGAGGAGCTACAATGAGCAGTTCTTC. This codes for CASSFRRSYNEQFF.

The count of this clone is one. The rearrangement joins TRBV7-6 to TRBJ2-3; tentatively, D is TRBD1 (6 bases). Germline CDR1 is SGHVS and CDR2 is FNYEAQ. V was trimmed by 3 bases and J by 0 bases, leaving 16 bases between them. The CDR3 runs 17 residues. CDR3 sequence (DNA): TGTGCCAGCAGCTTTCAGGGGAACCGTGGGAGCACAGATACGCAGTATTTT. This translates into CASSFQGNRGSTDTQYF.

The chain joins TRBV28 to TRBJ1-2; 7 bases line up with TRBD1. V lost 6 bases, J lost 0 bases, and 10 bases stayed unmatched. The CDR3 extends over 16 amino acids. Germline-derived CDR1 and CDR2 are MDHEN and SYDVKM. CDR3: CASSLPGQAANYGYTF. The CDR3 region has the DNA TGTGCCAGCAGCCTCCCCGGACAGGCTGCTAACTATGGCTACACCTTC.

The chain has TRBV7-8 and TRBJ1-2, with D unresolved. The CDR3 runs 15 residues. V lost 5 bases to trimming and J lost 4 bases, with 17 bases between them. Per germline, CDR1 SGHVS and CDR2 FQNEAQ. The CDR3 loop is CASSAGLGDVYGYTF. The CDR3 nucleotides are TGTGCCAGCAGCGCGGGTCTTGGCGATGTCTATGGCTACACCTTC.

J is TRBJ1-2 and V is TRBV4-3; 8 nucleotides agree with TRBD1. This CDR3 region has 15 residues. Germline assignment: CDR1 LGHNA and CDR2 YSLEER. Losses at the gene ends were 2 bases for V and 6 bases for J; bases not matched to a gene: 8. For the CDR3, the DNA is TGCGCCAGCAGCCAAAACCCAGGGGGCGTCAATGGCTACACCTTC. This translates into CASSQNPGGVNGYTF.

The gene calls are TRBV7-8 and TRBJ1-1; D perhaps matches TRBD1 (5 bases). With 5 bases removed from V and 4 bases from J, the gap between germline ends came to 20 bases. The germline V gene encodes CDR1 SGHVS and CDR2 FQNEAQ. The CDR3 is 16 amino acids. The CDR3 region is CASSPAVGGGITEAFF. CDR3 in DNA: TGTGCCAGCAGCCCAGCCGTGGGGGGAGGGATCACTGAAGCTTTCTTT.

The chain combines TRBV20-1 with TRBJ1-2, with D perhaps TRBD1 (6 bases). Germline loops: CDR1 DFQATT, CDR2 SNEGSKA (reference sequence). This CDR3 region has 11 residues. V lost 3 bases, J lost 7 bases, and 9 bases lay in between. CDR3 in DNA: TGCAGTGCTAGCAGGGGCTCTGGCTACACCTTC. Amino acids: CSASRGSGYTF.